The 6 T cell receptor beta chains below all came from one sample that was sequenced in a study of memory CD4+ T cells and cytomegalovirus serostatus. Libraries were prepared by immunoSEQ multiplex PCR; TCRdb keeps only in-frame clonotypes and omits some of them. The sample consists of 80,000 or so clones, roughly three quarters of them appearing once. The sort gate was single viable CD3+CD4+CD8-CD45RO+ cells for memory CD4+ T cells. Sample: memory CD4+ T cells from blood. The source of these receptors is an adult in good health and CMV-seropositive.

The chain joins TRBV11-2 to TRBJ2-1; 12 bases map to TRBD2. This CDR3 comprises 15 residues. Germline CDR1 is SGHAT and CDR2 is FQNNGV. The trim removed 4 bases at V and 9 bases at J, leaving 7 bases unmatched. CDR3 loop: CASSWTSGIAAEQFF. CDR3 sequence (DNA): TGTGCCAGCAGCTGGACTAGCGGGATCGCGGCTGAGCAGTTCTTC.

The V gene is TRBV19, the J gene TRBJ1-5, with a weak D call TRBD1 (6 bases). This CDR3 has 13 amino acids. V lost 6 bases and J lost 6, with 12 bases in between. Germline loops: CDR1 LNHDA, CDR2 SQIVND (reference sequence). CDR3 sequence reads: CASRGDIIQPQHF. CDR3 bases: TGTGCCAGTAGAGGGGACATCATTCAGCCCCAGCATTTT. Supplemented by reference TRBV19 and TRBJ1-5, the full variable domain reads DGGITQSPKYLFRKEGQNVTLSCEQNLNHDAMYWYRQDPGQGLRLIYYSQIVNDFQKGDIAEGYSVSREKKESFPLTVTSAQKNPTAFYLCASRGDIIQPQHFGDGTRLSIL.

The CDR3 DNA reads as TGTGCCTGGAGTAAGGGATTATTTTACAATGAGCAGTTCTTC. Amino acids: CAWSKGLFYNEQFF. The chain has TRBV30 and TRBJ2-1, with D unresolved. V was trimmed by 2 bases and J by 4 bases, leaving 12 bases between them. In germline, CDR1 is GTSNPN, CDR2 SVGIG (reference sequence). This CDR3 has 14 amino acids. The complete variable domain, with remaining parts taken from reference TRBV30 and TRBJ2-1, reads SQTIHQWPATLVQPVGSPLSLECTVEGTSNPNLYWYRQAAGRGLQLLFYSVGIGQISSEVPQNLSASRPQDRQFILSSKKLLLSDSGFYLCAWSKGLFYNEQFFGPGTRLTVL.

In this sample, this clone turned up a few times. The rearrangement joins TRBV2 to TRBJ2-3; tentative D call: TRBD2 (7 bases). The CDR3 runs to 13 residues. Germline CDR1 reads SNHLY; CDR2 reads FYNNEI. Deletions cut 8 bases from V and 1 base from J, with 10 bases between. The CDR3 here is CASRRGRTDTQYF. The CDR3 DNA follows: TGTGCCAGCCGGCGGGGGCGCACAGATACGCAGTATTTT.

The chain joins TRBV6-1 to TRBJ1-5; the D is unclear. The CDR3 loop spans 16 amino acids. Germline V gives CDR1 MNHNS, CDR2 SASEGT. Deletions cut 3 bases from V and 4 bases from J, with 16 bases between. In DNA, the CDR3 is TGTGCCAGCAGTGACCCCTTCCGGCGGGAGAATCAGCCCCAGCATTTT. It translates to CASSDPFRRENQPQHF.

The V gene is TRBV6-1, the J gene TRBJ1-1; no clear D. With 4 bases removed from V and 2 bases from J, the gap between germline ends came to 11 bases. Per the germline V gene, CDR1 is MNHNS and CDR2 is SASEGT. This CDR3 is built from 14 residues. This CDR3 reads CASSGGHQNTEAFF. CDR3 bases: TGTGCCAGCAGTGGCGGGCACCAAAACACTGAAGCTTTCTTT.